Listed below are T cell receptor beta chains from one sample, sequenced in a study. Each CDR3 protein gets one entry after TCRdb re-called the 5' RACE reads with MiXCR. The sample lists 35,000 to 55,000 distinct CDR3 sequences; roughly 20% were seen once. The sample was Tregs sorted from a lymph node. Receptors originate from a female donor with breast cancer. Both conserved end residues are part of each CDR3. The D gene is left open where the match is weak. A row's size may be missing; if present it is once, few, many or a size class.

V gene: TRBV6-6
J gene: TRBJ2-7
clone size: few
D gene: .
CDR3 protein: CASSYSSPAYEQYF
CDR3 DNA: TGTGCCAGCAGTTACTCCTCACCGGCCTACGAGCAGTACTTC

V gene: TRBV12-3/TRBV12-4
J gene: TRBJ2-3
clone size: few
D gene: TRBD2
CDR3 protein: CATLGLEPDTQYF
CDR3 DNA: TGTGCCACCCTGGGACTAGAGCCAGATACGCAGTATTTT

V gene: TRBV4-2
J gene: TRBJ2-5
clone size: .
D gene: TRBD2
CDR3 protein: CASSRGGSQETQYF
CDR3 DNA: TGTGCCAGCAGCCGGGGGGGTTCCCAAGAGACCCAGTACTTC

V gene: TRBV2
J gene: TRBJ2-7
clone size: .
D gene: TRBD2
CDR3 protein: CASRLGTSGSRGLYEQYF
CDR3 DNA: TGTGCCAGCAGGCTGGGGACTAGCGGGAGCCGCGGTCTGTACGAGCAGTACTTC

V gene: TRBV7-9
J gene: TRBJ1-5
clone size: few
D gene: .
CDR3 protein: CASSPGYRNQPQHF
CDR3 DNA: TGTGCCAGCAGCCCCGGGTATAGAAATCAGCCCCAGCATTTT

V gene: TRBV5-6
J gene: TRBJ2-2
clone size: .
D gene: .
CDR3 protein: CASSLTVETGELFF
CDR3 DNA: TGTGCCAGCAGCTTGACGGTGGAAACCGGGGAGCTGTTTTTT

V gene: TRBV4-1
J gene: TRBJ1-6
clone size: many
D gene: TRBD1
CDR3 protein: CASSQRDSKNSPLHF
CDR3 DNA: TGCGCCAGCAGCCAGCGGGACAGCAAGAATTCACCCCTCCACTTT

V gene: TRBV20-1
J gene: TRBJ2-1
clone size: many
D gene: TRBD1
CDR3 protein: CSARDLWLGTGLLAGAYNEQFF
CDR3 DNA: TGCAGTGCTAGAGATCTCTGGTTGGGGACAGGGTTACTCGCGGGGGCCTACAATGAGCAGTTCTTC

V gene: TRBV7-3
J gene: TRBJ2-1
clone size: few
D gene: .
CDR3 protein: CASSLFPSGNEQFF
CDR3 DNA: TGTGCCAGCAGCTTATTCCCATCCGGGAATGAGCAGTTCTTC

V gene: TRBV5-1
J gene: TRBJ2-1
clone size: many
D gene: .
CDR3 protein: CASSLAGYSYNEQFF
CDR3 DNA: TGCGCCAGCAGCTTGGCGGGTTACTCCTACAATGAGCAGTTCTTC

V gene: TRBV7-2
J gene: TRBJ1-5
clone size: few
D gene: .
CDR3 protein: CASSSQGLEGQPQHF
CDR3 DNA: TGTGCCAGCAGCTCACAGGGTTTGGAAGGGCAGCCCCAGCATTTT

V gene: TRBV4-1
J gene: TRBJ1-5
clone size: .
D gene: .
CDR3 protein: CASGQVPPIRNQPQHF
CDR3 DNA: TGCGCCAGCGGCCAAGTGCCCCCGATTCGCAATCAGCCCCAGCATTTT

V gene: TRBV4-1
J gene: TRBJ2-7
clone size: .
D gene: .
CDR3 protein: CASSQGPGAKGEQYF
CDR3 DNA: TGCGCCAGCAGCCAAGGCCCAGGGGCCAAAGGCGAGCAGTACTTC

V gene: TRBV7-8
J gene: TRBJ2-5
clone size: many
D gene: .
CDR3 protein: CASSLEGQSQETQYF
CDR3 DNA: TGTGCCAGCAGCTTGGAGGGACAGAGCCAAGAGACCCAGTACTTC

V gene: TRBV12-3/TRBV12-4
J gene: TRBJ2-1
clone size: many
D gene: TRBD2
CDR3 protein: CASTLVLAGYNEQFF
CDR3 DNA: TGTGCCAGCACTTTGGTACTAGCGGGTTACAATGAGCAGTTCTTC

V gene: TRBV20-1
J gene: TRBJ1-6
clone size: .
D gene: TRBD1
CDR3 protein: CSATPDRASPLHF
CDR3 DNA: TGCAGTGCTACCCCCGACAGGGCATCCCCCCTCCACTTT

V gene: TRBV7-8
J gene: TRBJ2-7
clone size: .
D gene: TRBD1
CDR3 protein: CASSLEQGSGHEQYF
CDR3 DNA: TGTGCCAGCAGCTTAGAACAGGGGTCCGGCCACGAGCAGTACTTC

V gene: TRBV4-1
J gene: TRBJ2-1
clone size: many
D gene: TRBD2
CDR3 protein: CASSQTSGRGNEQFF
CDR3 DNA: TGCGCCAGCAGCCAAACTAGCGGGAGGGGCAATGAGCAGTTCTTC

V gene: TRBV5-8
J gene: TRBJ1-4
clone size: many
D gene: .
CDR3 protein: CASSPKGGPGLFF
CDR3 DNA: TGTGCCAGCAGCCCTAAGGGGGGCCCGGGGCTGTTTTTT

V gene: TRBV28
J gene: TRBJ2-7
clone size: .
D gene: .
CDR3 protein: CASSFNWWAGGRGDYEQYF
CDR3 DNA: TGTGCCAGCAGTTTCAACTGGTGGGCAGGGGGGCGCGGTGACTACGAGCAGTACTTC